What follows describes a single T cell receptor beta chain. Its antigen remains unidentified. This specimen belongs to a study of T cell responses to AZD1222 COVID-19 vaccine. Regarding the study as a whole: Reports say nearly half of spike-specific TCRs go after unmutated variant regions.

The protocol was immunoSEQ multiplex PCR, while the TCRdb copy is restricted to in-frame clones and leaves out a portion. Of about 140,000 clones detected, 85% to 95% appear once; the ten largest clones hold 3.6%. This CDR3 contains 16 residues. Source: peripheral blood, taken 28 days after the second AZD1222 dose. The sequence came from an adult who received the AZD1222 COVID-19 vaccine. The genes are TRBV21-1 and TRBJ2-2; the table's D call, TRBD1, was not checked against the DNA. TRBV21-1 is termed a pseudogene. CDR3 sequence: CASSPQGQGYTGELFF. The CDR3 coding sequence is TGTGCCAGCAGCCCACAGGGACAGGGATACACCGGGGAGCTGTTTTTT.